Listed here is a single T cell receptor (beta chain). Its antigen is as yet unknown. These data originate in a study of radiotherapy plus CTLA-4 blockade in lung cancer. Broader study findings: Reportedly, early blood T cell clone dynamics best predicted response, with interferon-beta.

Profiled with immunoSEQ multiplex PCR; TCRdb holds only in-frame clones, not every one. The sample lists approximately 40,000 clones, roughly three quarters occurring once. Lung cancer patients with chemo-refractory metastatic non-small-cell disease were given focal radiation plus CTLA-4 blockade with ipilimumab. The length of the CDR3 is 14 residues. Trimming cost V 6 bases and J 7 bases, with 19 bases left between them. Germline loops: CDR1 SGDLS, CDR2 YYNGEE. The material was peripheral blood, obtained from a patient treated with radiotherapy plus ipilimumab. The receptor was derived from a human donor with non-small cell lung cancer whose response to radiotherapy plus ipilimumab could not be evaluated. V usage is TRBV9 and J usage is TRBJ1-1, with D tentatively TRBD1 (6 bases). Here the CDR3 reads CASTQVGGNNEAFF. CDR3 nucleotides: TGTGCCAGCACCCAGGTTGGGGGCAATAATGAAGCTTTCTTT. Complete variable domain (other parts from reference TRBV9 and TRBJ1-1): DSGVTQTPKHLITATGQRVTLRCSPRSGDLSVYWYQQSLDQGLQFLIQYYNGEERAKGNILERFSAQQFPDLHSELNLSSLELGDSALYFCASTQVGGNNEAFFGQGTRLTVV.